Shown below are 19 T cell receptor beta chains from a single sample sequenced in a study of blood T cell repertoires in COVID-19 (dated by TCRdb to the early 2020s). Preparation of the library involved the immunoSEQ multiplex PCR assay. This immuneACCESS table, as held by TCRdb, lists in-frame sequences with V and J called but not all clones. Of the missing ones, under half trace to an unresolved V gene in checked studies; the others have no known cause. The sample data list approximately 69,000 clones, and roughly 90% of these were observed just once. The biggest ten clones account for around 30% of the sample. Material for sequencing was peripheral blood. These receptors all come from a middle-aged man with acute or convalescent COVID-19.

The gene calls are TRBV5-1 and TRBJ1-3; tentative D call: TRBD1 (6 bases). The CDR3 runs to 17 residues. CDR1 is SGHRS, CDR2 YFSETQ, per germline. Trimming shortened V by 3 bases and J by 0 bases, and 16 bases separated the two germline ends. The CDR3 loop is CASSSNPGHSSGNTIYF. CDR3 sequence (DNA): TGCGCCAGCAGCTCGAACCCGGGACACTCCTCTGGAAACACCATATATTTT.

The CDR3 bases are TGTGCCAGCTCGCTACAGGGGTTAGAGACCCAGTACTTC. It specifies CASSLQGLETQYF. V and J are TRBV18 and TRBJ2-5; 7 positions agree with TRBD1. The CDR3 sequence is 13 residues long. Trimming took 6 bases from V and 4 from J; bases not matched to a gene: 5. In germline, CDR1 is KGHSH, CDR2 LQKENI. The whole variable domain, filled in from reference TRBV18 and TRBJ2-5, reads NAGVMQNPRHLVRRRGQEARLRCSPMKGHSHVYWYRQLPEEGLKFMVYLQKENIIDESGMPKERFSAEFPKEGPSILRIQQVVRGDSAAYFCASSLQGLETQYFGPGTRLLVL.

The V call is TRBV28, the J call TRBJ2-3, with D perhaps TRBD2 (7 bases). Germline CDR1 and CDR2: MDHEN and SYDVKM. The CDR3 consists of 15 residues. Trimming cost V 6 bases and J 5 bases, with 18 bases left between them. CDR3 in amino acids: CASRRWAGAQDTQYF. The CDR3 nucleotides read TGTGCCAGCAGGCGCTGGGCGGGGGCCCAAGATACGCAGTATTTT.

The chain links TRBV6-1 to TRBJ2-5, with 8 positions matching TRBD1. This CDR3 spans 15 amino acids. The germline V gene encodes CDR1 MNHNS and CDR2 SASEGT. J lost 4 bases, V lost 3 bases, and 7 bases had no gene match. This chain's CDR3 is CASSDGAGGVETQYF. As DNA, the CDR3 is TGTGCCAGCAGTGACGGGGCAGGGGGCGTAGAGACCCAGTACTTC.

The chain combines TRBV5-6 with TRBJ1-6, with a tentative D call TRBD1 (5 bases). The CDR3 runs 14 residues. The ends were cut back, 2 bases at V and 4 bases at J, with 7 bases in the middle. Per the germline V gene, CDR1 is SGHDT and CDR2 is YYEEEE. The CDR3 protein is CASSFPGYNSPLHF. Here the CDR3 DNA reads TGTGCCAGCAGCTTCCCAGGGTATAATTCACCCCTCCACTTT.

The V call is TRBV6-5, the J call TRBJ1-5; no firm D call. The CDR3 has 13 residues. Between the trimmed V and J ends, which lost 5 bases and 7 bases, there was a span of 12 bases. In germline, CDR1 is MNHEY, CDR2 SVGAGI. Here the CDR3 DNA reads TGTGCCAGCAGTAATGGAGGTGGCCAGCCCCAGCATTTT. Its protein product is CASSNGGGQPQHF.

The table lists this clone with a count of one. V usage is TRBV9 and J usage is TRBJ2-5; 11 bases match TRBD1. In germline, CDR1 is SGDLS, CDR2 YYNGEE. Trimming removed 3 bases from V and 4 bases from J; junction bases left unmatched: 5. The CDR3 loop spans 15 amino acids. The CDR3 coding sequence is TGTGCCAGCAGCGAAGGACAGGGGGCGAGAGAGACCCAGTACTTC. As protein: CASSEGQGARETQYF.

V is TRBV11-2 and J is TRBJ2-7; 9 positions agree with TRBD1. This CDR3 has 14 amino acids. The J segment lost 6 bases and the V segment lost 5 bases, leaving 8 bases of the junction unmatched. Germline CDR1 is SGHAT and CDR2 is FQNNGV. The CDR3, as DNA: TGTGCCAGCAGCAACCCGGGACAGGGCGCCGAGCAGTACTTC. Its translation is CASSNPGQGAEQYF.

This clone was seen just once. Other DNA sequences in the sample encode the same CDR3. The genes are TRBV27 and TRBJ1-1; D uncertain. Deletions cut 3 bases from V and 0 bases from J, with 8 bases between. The CDR3 extends over 14 amino acids. Germline V gene lookup returns CDR1 MNHEY and CDR2 SMNVEV (reference sequence). As DNA, the CDR3 is TGTGCCAGCAGTTTCGCGGGGATGAACACTGAAGCTTTCTTT. The encoded protein is CASSFAGMNTEAFF.

This clone was found once. This chain joins TRBV19 and TRBJ1-4; 10 bases agree with TRBD1. With 6 bases clipped from V and 7 bases from J, the junction kept 8 bases outside the gene matches. The CDR3 is made up of 15 amino acids. The germline CDR1 and CDR2 sequences are LNHDA and SQIVND (reference sequence). CDR3 DNA: TGTGCCAGTAGCGACAGGGGGCTTAGTTCTGAAAAACTGTTTTTT. Translating gives CASSDRGLSSEKLFF.

The rearrangement uses TRBV6-5 and TRBJ1-2; tentatively, D is TRBD1 (5 bases). Between the trimmed V and J ends, which lost 5 bases and 7 bases, there was a span of 20 bases. CDR3 length equals 15 residues. Per the germline V gene, CDR1 is MNHEY and CDR2 is SVGAGI. The chain's CDR3 is CASSPGGMRGSGYTF. As DNA, the CDR3 is TGTGCCAGCAGTCCCGGGGGGATGAGGGGAAGTGGCTACACCTTC.

A few counts support this clone. J is TRBJ2-5 and V is TRBV11-3; TRBD1 matches 8 bases. With V trimmed by 4 bases and J by 4 bases, 5 bases remained unmatched. Germline V gives CDR1 SGHNT, CDR2 YENEEA. This CDR3 has 14 residues. The CDR3, as DNA: TGTGCCAGCAGCTCCTCCAGGGGGCGAGAGACCCAGTACTTC. It yields the protein CASSSSRGRETQYF.

The chain recombines TRBV30 with TRBJ1-3, with 8 nucleotides matching TRBD1. Germline CDR1 and CDR2: GTSNPN and SVGIG (reference sequence). V lost 3 bases, J lost 4 bases, and 8 bases stayed unmatched. The CDR3 sequence is 15 residues long. In DNA, the CDR3 is TGTGCCTGGAGCCAAGGACAGGGTTCGGGAAACACCATATATTTT. Amino acids: CAWSQGQGSGNTIYF. The variable domain in full, with the rest retrieved from reference TRBV30 and TRBJ1-3, is SQTIHQWPATLVQPVGSPLSLECTVEGTSNPNLYWYRQAAGRGLQLLFYSVGIGQISSEVPQNLSASRPQDRQFILSSKKLLLSDSGFYLCAWSQGQGSGNTIYFGEGSWLTVV.

This clone showed up just a few times. The J gene is TRBJ1-3, the V gene TRBV6-5; 7 bases are shared with TRBD1. Per germline, CDR1 MNHEY and CDR2 SVGAGI. The CDR3 covers 16 residues. V dropped 2 bases and J dropped 0; count of bases not matched to a gene: 4. The CDR3 protein is CASSYGTVASGNTIYF. The CDR3 DNA is TGTGCCAGCAGTTACGGGACAGTGGCCTCTGGAAACACCATATATTTT.

This clone was observed once. The gene calls are TRBV7-3 and TRBJ2-2, with D perhaps matching TRBD1 (6 bases). Germline assignment: CDR1 SGHTA and CDR2 FQGTGA. This CDR3 contains 15 residues. The V and J ends lost 4 bases and 4 bases respectively, with 13 bases between them. CDR3 nucleotide sequence: TGTGCCAGCAGCTCTACAGGGTCGCCCACCGGGGAGCTGTTTTTT. Translation gives CASSSTGSPTGELFF.

The chain is built from TRBV6-5 and TRBJ2-5; no clear D gene. This CDR3 contains 12 residues. Germline CDR1 and CDR2: MNHEY and SVGAGI. V was pared by 10 bases and J by 4 bases, with 13 bases between. DNA of the CDR3: TGTGCCACTCGGCCCCTAGGAGAGACCCAGTACTTC. It translates to CATRPLGETQYF.

The chain couples TRBV7-6 to TRBJ2-7; TRBD2 aligns across 8 bases. The CDR3 contains 15 residues. V trimming: 4 bases; J trimming: 4 bases; junction bases outside the gene matches: 9. Germline loops: CDR1 SGHVS, CDR2 FNYEAQ. CDR3 in DNA: TGTGCCAGCAGCTCCGGGGGGGGGTTGTTATACGAGCAGTACTTC. Translating gives CASSSGGGLLYEQYF.

CDR3 in DNA: TGCGCCAGCAGCCTCGGGACAATCGAACAAGAGACCCAGTACTTC. This codes for CASSLGTIEQETQYF. The rearrangement links TRBV5-1 to TRBJ2-5; perhaps TRBD1 as D (6 bases). This CDR3 has 15 residues. Trimming took 4 bases from V and 2 from J, leaving 15 bases between them. Germline loops: CDR1 SGHRS, CDR2 YFSETQ.

V is TRBV6-1 and J is TRBJ1-1, with TRBD1 as a possible D gene (6 bases). CDR3 size: 15 residues. Germline values: CDR1 MNHNS, CDR2 SASEGT. V shed 2 bases and J shed 7 bases, with 17 bases lying between them. This CDR3 is CASSEWGRGDGEAFF. DNA of the CDR3: TGTGCCAGCAGTGAATGGGGCAGGGGAGACGGTGAAGCTTTCTTT.